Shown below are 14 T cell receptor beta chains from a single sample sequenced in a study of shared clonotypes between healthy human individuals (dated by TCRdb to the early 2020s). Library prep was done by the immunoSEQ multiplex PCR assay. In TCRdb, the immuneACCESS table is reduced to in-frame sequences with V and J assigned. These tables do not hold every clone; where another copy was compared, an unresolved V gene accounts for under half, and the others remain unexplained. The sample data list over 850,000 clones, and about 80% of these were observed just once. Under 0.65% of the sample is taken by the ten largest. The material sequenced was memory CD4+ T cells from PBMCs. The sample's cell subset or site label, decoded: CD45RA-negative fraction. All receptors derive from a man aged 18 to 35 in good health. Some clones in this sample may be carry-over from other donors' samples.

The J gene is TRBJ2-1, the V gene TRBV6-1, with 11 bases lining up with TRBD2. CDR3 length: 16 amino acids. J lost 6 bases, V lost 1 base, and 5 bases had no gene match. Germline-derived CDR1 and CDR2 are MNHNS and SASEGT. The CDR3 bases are TGTGCCAGCAGTGAAGACCCTAGCGGGGGGTCCAATGAGCAGTTCTTC. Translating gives CASSEDPSGGSNEQFF.

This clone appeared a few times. The CDR3 loop reads CASSDTRGNYGYTF. The CDR3 DNA reads as TGTGCCAGCAGTGATACACGGGGGAACTATGGCTACACCTTC. This chain links TRBV28 with TRBJ1-2, with D possibly TRBD1 on 5 matching bases. The CDR3 runs 14 residues. Per germline, CDR1 MDHEN and CDR2 SYDVKM. Trimming removed 5 bases at V and 2 bases at J, with 12 bases between.

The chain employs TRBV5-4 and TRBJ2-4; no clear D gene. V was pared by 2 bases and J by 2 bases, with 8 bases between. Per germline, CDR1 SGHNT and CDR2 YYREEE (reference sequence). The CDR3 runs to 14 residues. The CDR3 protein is CASSFSGPKNIQYF. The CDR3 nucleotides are TGTGCCAGCAGCTTCTCTGGCCCCAAAAACATTCAGTACTTC.

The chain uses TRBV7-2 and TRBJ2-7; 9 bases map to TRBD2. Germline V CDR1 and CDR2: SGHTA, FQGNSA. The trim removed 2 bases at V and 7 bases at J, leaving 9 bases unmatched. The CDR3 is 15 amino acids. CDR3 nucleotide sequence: TGTGCCAGCAGCTTAACCCGCCGCGGGAGGGAAGAGCAGTACTTC. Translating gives CASSLTRRGREEQYF.

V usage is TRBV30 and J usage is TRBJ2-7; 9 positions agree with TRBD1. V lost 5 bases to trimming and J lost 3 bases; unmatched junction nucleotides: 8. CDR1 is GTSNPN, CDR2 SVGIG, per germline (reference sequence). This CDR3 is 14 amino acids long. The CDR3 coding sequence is TGTGCCTGGCAGACGGGACAGGGCTTCTACGAGCAGTACTTC. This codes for CAWQTGQGFYEQYF.

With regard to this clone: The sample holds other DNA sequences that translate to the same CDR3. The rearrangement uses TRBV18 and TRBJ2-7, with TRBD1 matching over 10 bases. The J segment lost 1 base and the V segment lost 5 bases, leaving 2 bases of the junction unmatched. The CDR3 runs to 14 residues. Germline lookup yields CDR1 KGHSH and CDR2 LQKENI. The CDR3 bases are TGTGCCAGCTCATCGGGACAGGGGTCCTACGAGCAGTACTTC. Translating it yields CASSSGQGSYEQYF.

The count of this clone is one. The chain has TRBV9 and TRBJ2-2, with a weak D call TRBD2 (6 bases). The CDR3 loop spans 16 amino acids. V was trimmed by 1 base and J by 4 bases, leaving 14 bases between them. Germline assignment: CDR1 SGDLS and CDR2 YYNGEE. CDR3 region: CASSVTSHVGTGELFF. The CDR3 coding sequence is TGTGCCAGCAGCGTAACTAGCCATGTGGGCACCGGGGAGCTGTTTTTT.

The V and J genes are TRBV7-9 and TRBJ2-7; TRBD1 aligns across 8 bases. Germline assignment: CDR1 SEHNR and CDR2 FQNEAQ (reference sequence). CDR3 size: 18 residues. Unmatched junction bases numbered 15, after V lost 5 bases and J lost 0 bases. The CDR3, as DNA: TGTGCCAGCAGCAACCCGACAGGGGCCAACGTCCTCTCCTACGAGCAGTACTTC. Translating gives CASSNPTGANVLSYEQYF.

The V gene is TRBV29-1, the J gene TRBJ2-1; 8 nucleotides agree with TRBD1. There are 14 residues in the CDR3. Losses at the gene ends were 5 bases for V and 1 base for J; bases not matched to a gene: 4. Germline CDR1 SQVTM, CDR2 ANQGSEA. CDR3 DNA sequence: TGCAGCGTTAAGGACAGGGCGTCCTACAATGAGCAGTTCTTC. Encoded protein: CSVKDRASYNEQFF.

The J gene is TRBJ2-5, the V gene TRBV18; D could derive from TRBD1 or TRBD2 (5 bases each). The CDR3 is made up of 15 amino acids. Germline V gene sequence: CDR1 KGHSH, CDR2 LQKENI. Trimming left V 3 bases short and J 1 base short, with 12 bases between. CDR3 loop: CASSPRRGAQETQYF. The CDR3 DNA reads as TGTGCCAGCTCACCTCGGAGAGGGGCCCAAGAGACCCAGTACTTC.

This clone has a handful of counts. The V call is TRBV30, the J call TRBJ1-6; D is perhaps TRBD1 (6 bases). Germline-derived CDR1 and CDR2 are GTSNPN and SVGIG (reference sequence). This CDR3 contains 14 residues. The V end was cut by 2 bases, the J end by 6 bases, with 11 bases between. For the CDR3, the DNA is TGTGCCTGGAGTTGGGGGGCGGCTAATTCACCCCTCCACTTT. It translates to CAWSWGAANSPLHF.

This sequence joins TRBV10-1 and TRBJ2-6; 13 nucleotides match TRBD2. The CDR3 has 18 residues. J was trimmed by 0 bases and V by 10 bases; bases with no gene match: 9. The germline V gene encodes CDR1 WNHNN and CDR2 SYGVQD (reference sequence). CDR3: CATTTGLAGASGANVLTF. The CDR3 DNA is TGCGCCACCACTACCGGACTAGCGGGAGCCTCTGGGGCCAACGTCCTGACTTTC.

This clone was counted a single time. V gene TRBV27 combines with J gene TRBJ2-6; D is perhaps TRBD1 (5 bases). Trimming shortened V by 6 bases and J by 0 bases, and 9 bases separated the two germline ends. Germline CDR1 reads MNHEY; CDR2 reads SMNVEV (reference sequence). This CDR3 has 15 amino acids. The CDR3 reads CASRLQGSGANVLTF. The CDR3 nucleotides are TGTGCCAGCAGGCTGCAGGGCTCTGGGGCCAACGTCCTGACTTTC.

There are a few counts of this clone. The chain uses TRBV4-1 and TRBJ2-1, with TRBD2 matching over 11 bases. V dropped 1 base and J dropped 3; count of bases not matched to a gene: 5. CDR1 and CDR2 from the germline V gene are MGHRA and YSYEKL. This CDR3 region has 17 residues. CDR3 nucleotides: TGCGCCAGCAGCCAAGCTCAGGGACTAGCGGACTACAATGAGCAGTTCTTC. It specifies CASSQAQGLADYNEQFF.